This passage covers 11 T cell receptor beta chains from one sample sequenced in a study of OX40 agonist ivuxolimab in advanced cancers. Clones were read by immunoSEQ multiplex PCR, and TCRdb kept only the in-frame ones, dropping some. The table has about 150,000 clones, around 94% seen once. The source was CD4+ or CD8+ T cells sorted from blood, collected in a trial of the OX40 agonist ivuxolimab. The receptors stem from an adult with an advanced solid tumor such as melanoma, head and neck, liver or kidney cancer.

J is TRBJ1-5 and V is TRBV5-6, with D possibly matching TRBD1 (5 bases). The CDR3 runs to 16 residues. Trimming took off 1 base at V and 3 bases at J, with 14 bases between the two ends. Germline CDR1 and CDR2: SGHDT and YYEEEE. The CDR3: CASSLSPGMVNQPQHF. Written as DNA, the CDR3 is TGTGCCAGCAGCTTGTCTCCAGGGATGGTCAATCAGCCCCAGCATTTT. Full variable domain (rest looked up from reference TRBV5-6 and TRBJ1-5): DAGVTQSPTHLIKTRGQQVTLRCSPKSGHDTVSWYQQALGQGPQFIFQYYEEEERQRGNFPDRFSGHQFPNYSSELNVNALLLGDSALYLCASSLSPGMVNQPQHFGDGTRLSIL.

This rearrangement joins TRBV6-6 to TRBJ2-5; 12 positions match TRBD2. Losses at the gene ends were 6 bases for V and 7 bases for J; bases not matched to a gene: 3. Germline V gene lookup returns CDR1 MNHNY and CDR2 SVGAGI (reference sequence). The CDR3 totals 13 residues. CDR3 in amino acids: CASRLAGGGTQYF. The CDR3 bases are TGTGCCAGCAGGCTAGCGGGAGGGGGGACCCAGTACTTC.

The chain combines TRBV6-5 with TRBJ2-7, with 10 bases aligning to TRBD1. From germline, CDR1 is MNHEY and CDR2 SVGAGI. The CDR3 is 13 residues long. V lost 6 bases, J lost 3 bases, and 2 bases stayed unmatched. The CDR3 loop is CASRGQGSYEQYF. CDR3 nucleotides: TGTGCCAGCAGGGGACAGGGGAGCTACGAGCAGTACTTC.

V and J are TRBV19 and TRBJ1-2; no clear D gene. Trimming cost V 3 bases and J 5 bases, with 4 bases left between them. The CDR3 runs 11 residues. The germline V gene has CDR1 LNHDA and CDR2 SQIVND (reference sequence). CDR3 in DNA: TGTGCCAGTAGTATGGGGTATGGCTACACCTTC. Protein: CASSMGYGYTF.

This chain joins TRBV27 and TRBJ2-2; 8 bases map to TRBD2. This CDR3 is 16 amino acids long. Germline assignment: CDR1 MNHEY and CDR2 SMNVEV (reference sequence). V was pared by 5 bases and J by 5 bases, with 10 bases of the junction left unmatched. The CDR3 protein is CASSLRLPGGTGELFF. Here the CDR3 DNA reads TGTGCCAGCAGTCTCCGACTCCCGGGAGGGACCGGGGAGCTGTTTTTT.

The chain uses TRBV7-8 and TRBJ2-4, with D perhaps matching TRBD1 (5 bases). From germline, CDR1 is SGHVS and CDR2 FQNEAQ. V lost 10 bases, J lost 0 bases, and 10 bases lay in between. This CDR3 is 13 amino acids long. The CDR3 spells CATDSLAKNIQYF. CDR3 sequence (DNA): TGTGCCACCGACAGTTTAGCCAAAAACATTCAGTACTTC.

V and J are TRBV30 and TRBJ1-4; D is perhaps TRBD1 (6 bases). Trimming left V 0 bases short and J 7 bases short, with 9 bases between. The germline V gene encodes CDR1 GTSNPN and CDR2 SVGIG (reference sequence). The CDR3 has 13 residues. CDR3 in amino acids: CAWSVGGGEKLFF. The DNA of the CDR3 is TGTGCCTGGAGTGTAGGGGGGGGTGAAAAACTGTTTTTT.

V is TRBV9 and J is TRBJ2-1; no clear D gene. Germline V gives CDR1 SGDLS, CDR2 YYNGEE. Trimming removed 0 bases from V and 6 bases from J, with 10 bases in between. The CDR3 runs 14 residues. The CDR3 loop is CASSVAALINEQFF. DNA of the CDR3: TGTGCCAGCAGCGTAGCCGCCCTCATCAATGAGCAGTTCTTC. Based on the CDR3 plus reference TRBV9 and TRBJ2-1, the full variable domain is DSGVTQTPKHLITATGQRVTLRCSPRSGDLSVYWYQQSLDQGLQFLIQYYNGEERAKGNILERFSAQQFPDLHSELNLSSLELGDSALYFCASSVAALINEQFFGPGTRLTVL.

The chain carries TRBV27 and TRBJ1-5; D not certain. Germline-derived CDR1 and CDR2 are MNHEY and SMNVEV (reference sequence). The CDR3 is 14 residues long. V lost 8 bases, J lost 5 bases, and 16 bases lay in between. CDR3 bases: TGTGCCAGCTCGGGAGCGGTCGGCTATCAGCCCCAGCATTTT. It translates to CASSGAVGYQPQHF.

V is TRBV2 and J is TRBJ1-1; possibly TRBD1 for D (6 bases). Germline V CDR1 and CDR2: SNHLY, FYNNEI. Trimming removed 4 bases at V and 8 bases at J, with 14 bases between. The CDR3 covers 13 residues. The CDR3 nucleotides read TGTGCCAGCAGTGGGAGATTGGACAGCGAAGCTTTCTTT. Amino acid sequence: CASSGRLDSEAFF.

The J gene is TRBJ2-2, the V gene TRBV7-7; no firm D call. Germline V CDR1 and CDR2: SSHAT, FNYEAQ (reference sequence). This CDR3 has 16 residues. CDR3 in DNA: TGTGCTAGCCGCCCTTTGTCAGGTTTTGACACCGGGGAGCTGTTTTTT. Its protein is CASRPLSGFDTGELFF.